One sample yielded the 12 T cell receptor beta chains listed below, sequenced in a study of OX40 agonist ivuxolimab in advanced cancers. Clones were sequenced by immunoSEQ multiplex PCR, and TCRdb holds only the in-frame ones, with some missing. The sample yields 25,000 to 30,000 clones, just under 80% seen once. The specimen was CD4+ or CD8+ T cells sorted from blood, collected in a trial of the OX40 agonist ivuxolimab. These TCRs come from an adult with an advanced solid tumor such as melanoma, head and neck, liver or kidney cancer.

This clone showed up just a few times. The chain carries TRBV6-5 and TRBJ2-7; D unclear. The CDR3 has 13 residues. V was trimmed by 0 bases and J by 1 base, leaving 4 bases between them. Germline values: CDR1 MNHEY, CDR2 SVGAGI. The CDR3 DNA reads as TGTGCCAGCAGTTACTCTCAATCCTACGAGCAGTACTTC. Amino acid sequence: CASSYSQSYEQYF.

This clone was seen only a few times. The rearrangement uses TRBV29-1 and TRBJ2-7; a possible D gene is TRBD1 (6 bases). Germline CDR1 is SQVTM and CDR2 is ANQGSEA. Trimming removed 3 bases from V and 7 bases from J, with 13 bases in between. This CDR3 region has 12 residues. DNA for the CDR3: TGCAGCGTTGACTTGGGGGCCTTGGAGCAGTACTTC. Translating it yields CSVDLGALEQYF.

The chain combines TRBV30 with TRBJ2-5; TRBD1 might be the D (6 bases). The length of the CDR3 is 15 residues. Germline V gene lookup returns CDR1 GTSNPN and CDR2 SVGIG (reference sequence). V dropped 1 base and J dropped 5 bases, with 17 bases sitting between them. The CDR3 region is CAWSALDRQGETQYF. CDR3 sequence (DNA): TGTGCCTGGAGTGCCCTAGACAGGCAGGGGGAGACCCAGTACTTC.

This clone turned up a few times. The CDR3 protein is CASSQEDSADYGYTF. The CDR3 DNA is TGCGCCAGCAGCCAAGAGGACTCAGCCGACTATGGCTACACCTTC. This chain joins TRBV4-3 and TRBJ1-2; D call uncertain. With 0 bases removed from V and 3 bases from J, the gap between germline ends came to 11 bases. Germline V lookup: CDR1 LGHNA, CDR2 YSLEER. The CDR3 totals 15 residues.

V and J are TRBV7-9 and TRBJ2-2; a weak D match, TRBD1 (5 bases). CDR1 SEHNR and CDR2 FQNEAQ come from the germline V gene (reference sequence). The CDR3 contains 14 residues. Trimming removed 5 bases at V and 2 bases at J, with 9 bases between. In DNA, the CDR3 is TGTGCCAGCAGCCGACAGACTAACACCGGGGAGCTGTTTTTT. Translation gives CASSRQTNTGELFF.

The rearrangement links TRBV9 to TRBJ1-2; D call uncertain. There are 12 residues in the CDR3. Germline assignment: CDR1 SGDLS and CDR2 YYNGEE. The V end lost 10 bases, the J end lost 0 bases, and 10 bases lay between the germline ends. The CDR3 nucleotides read TGTGCCTCCGGGTTCGCTAACTATGGCTACACCTTC. Translation: CASGFANYGYTF.

This clone was recorded once. The chain couples TRBV19 to TRBJ2-1; maybe TRBD1 (5 bases). The CDR3 is 14 amino acids. Germline V gene lookup returns CDR1 LNHDA and CDR2 SQIVND (reference sequence). V was clipped by 5 bases and J by 3 bases, with 11 bases between them. The CDR3 DNA reads as TGTGCCAGTAGTTGGCAGGGTAGCTACAATGAGCAGTTCTTC. This sequence encodes CASSWQGSYNEQFF. Full variable domain (outside the CDR3, taken from reference TRBV19 and TRBJ2-1): DGGITQSPKYLFRKEGQNVTLSCEQNLNHDAMYWYRQDPGQGLRLIYYSQIVNDFQKGDIAEGYSVSREKKESFPLTVTSAQKNPTAFYLCASSWQGSYNEQFFGPGTRLTVL.

This chain joins TRBV5-3 and TRBJ1-3; possible D gene TRBD1, 5 bases. TRBV5-3 is known as an ORF, though its function is uncertain. The CDR3 is made up of 13 amino acids. V lost 10 bases and J lost 2, with 13 bases in between. CDR3 coding DNA: TGTGCCGAACTCGGGACGCCTGGAAACACCATATATTTT. Translation gives CAELGTPGNTIYF.

This clone was observed a few times. V gene TRBV4-3 combines with J gene TRBJ2-7, with D uncertain. CDR1 is LGHNA and CDR2 is YSLEER in the germline V gene. V gave up 0 bases and J gave up 5 bases, with 8 bases separating them. The CDR3 contains 13 residues. DNA for the CDR3: TGCGCCAGCAGCCAAGATTCAGGCCACGAGCAGTACTTC. Translation gives CASSQDSGHEQYF.

The V and J genes are TRBV7-2 and TRBJ2-3, with 10 bases aligning to TRBD2. The length of the CDR3 is 19 residues. The V and J ends lost 5 bases and 9 bases, in that order; junction bases with no gene match: 23. Germline assignment: CDR1 SGHTA and CDR2 FQGNSA. CDR3 amino acids: CASSLSGRDVLTHRYTQYF. The CDR3, as DNA: TGTGCCAGCAGCCTAAGCGGGAGGGACGTCCTTACTCACAGATACACGCAGTATTTT.

The rearrangement joins TRBV9 to TRBJ2-3, with a tentative D call TRBD1 (6 bases). The CDR3 contains 12 residues. Per the germline V gene, CDR1 is SGDLS and CDR2 is YYNGEE. Trimming shortened V by 4 bases and J by 5 bases, and 8 bases separated the two germline ends. This chain's CDR3 is CASSLTGDTQYF. In nucleotides, the CDR3 is TGTGCCAGCAGCTTGACAGGAGATACGCAGTATTTT.

J is TRBJ2-2 and V is TRBV4-1, with a tentative D call TRBD2 (5 bases). This CDR3 spans 18 amino acids. CDR1 and CDR2 (germline): MGHRA, YSYEKL. V was clipped by 4 bases and J by 5 bases, with 23 bases between them. The CDR3 is CASSPPNVGEKGTGELFF. In DNA form, the CDR3 reads TGCGCCAGCAGCCCACCAAACGTCGGGGAAAAGGGAACCGGGGAGCTGTTTTTT.